The source of this T cell receptor (beta chain) is a study of shared clonotypes between healthy human individuals. Germline V gives CDR1 MGHRA, CDR2 YSYEKL. The CDR3 length is 17 residues. V shed 4 bases, J shed 0 bases, and the junction held 8 bases outside the gene matches. Findings and limits, study-wide: Memory subsets generally showed smaller estimated richness than naive subsets did. Represented diversity (both genetic and exposure-history) was limited by the small number of donors.

Deep-level assay runs were performed. Several immunoSEQ plates received, in even portions, the genomic DNA of each subset. The assay was immunoSEQ multiplex PCR, and TCRdb's table has in-frame clones only and misses some. The sample has about 680,000 clones, 55% to 85% seen once; the top ten hold around 1.8%. Comments on this clone: Its antigen is still unknown.

The V call is TRBV4-1, the J call TRBJ1-4; TRBD1 agrees at 7 bases. Sequences were obtained from memory CD4+ T cells sorted from blood. Subset specified: CD45RA-negative fraction. This clonotype was sampled from a woman younger than 45 in good health. The CDR3 protein is CASSPDRLPATNEKLFF. For the CDR3, the DNA is TGCGCCAGCAGCCCGGACAGGCTACCTGCAACTAATGAAAAACTGTTTTTT.